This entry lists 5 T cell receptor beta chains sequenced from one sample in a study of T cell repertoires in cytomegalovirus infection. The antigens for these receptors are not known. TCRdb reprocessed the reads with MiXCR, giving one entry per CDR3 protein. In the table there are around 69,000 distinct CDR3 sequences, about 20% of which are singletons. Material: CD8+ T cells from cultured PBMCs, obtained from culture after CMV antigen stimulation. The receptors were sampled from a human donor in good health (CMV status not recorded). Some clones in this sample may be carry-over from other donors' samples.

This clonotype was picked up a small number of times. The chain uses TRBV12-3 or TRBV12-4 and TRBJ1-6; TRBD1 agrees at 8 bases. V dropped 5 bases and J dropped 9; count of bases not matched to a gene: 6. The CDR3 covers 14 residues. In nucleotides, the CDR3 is TGTGCCAGCAGTCAAGGACAGGGAATTTCACCCCTCCACTTT. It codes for CASSQGQGISPLHF.

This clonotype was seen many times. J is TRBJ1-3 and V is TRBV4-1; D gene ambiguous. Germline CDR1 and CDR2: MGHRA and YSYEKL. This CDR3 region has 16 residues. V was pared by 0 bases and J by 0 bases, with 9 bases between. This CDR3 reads CASSQDITTSGNTIYF. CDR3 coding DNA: TGCGCCAGCAGCCAAGATATAACGACCTCTGGAAACACCATATATTTT.

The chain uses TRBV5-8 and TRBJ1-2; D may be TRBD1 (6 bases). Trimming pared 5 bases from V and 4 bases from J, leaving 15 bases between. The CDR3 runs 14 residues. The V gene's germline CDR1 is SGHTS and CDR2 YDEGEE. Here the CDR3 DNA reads TGTGCCAGCAGATCGACAGGAACCTTCTATGGCTACACCTTC. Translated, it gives CASRSTGTFYGYTF.

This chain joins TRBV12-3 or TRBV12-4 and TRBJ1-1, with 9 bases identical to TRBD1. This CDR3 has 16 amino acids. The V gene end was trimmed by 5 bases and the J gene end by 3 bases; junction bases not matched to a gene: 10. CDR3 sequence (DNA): TGTGCCAGCAGTAAAACAGGGGGCGATGGGGACACTGAAGCTTTCTTT. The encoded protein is CASSKTGGDGDTEAFF.

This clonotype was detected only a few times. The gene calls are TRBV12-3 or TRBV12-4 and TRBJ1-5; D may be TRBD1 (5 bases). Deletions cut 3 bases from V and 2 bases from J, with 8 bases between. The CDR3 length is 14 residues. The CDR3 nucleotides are TGTGCCAGCAGTTTGCGGGGACGCAATCAGCCCCAGCATTTT. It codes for CASSLRGRNQPQHF.